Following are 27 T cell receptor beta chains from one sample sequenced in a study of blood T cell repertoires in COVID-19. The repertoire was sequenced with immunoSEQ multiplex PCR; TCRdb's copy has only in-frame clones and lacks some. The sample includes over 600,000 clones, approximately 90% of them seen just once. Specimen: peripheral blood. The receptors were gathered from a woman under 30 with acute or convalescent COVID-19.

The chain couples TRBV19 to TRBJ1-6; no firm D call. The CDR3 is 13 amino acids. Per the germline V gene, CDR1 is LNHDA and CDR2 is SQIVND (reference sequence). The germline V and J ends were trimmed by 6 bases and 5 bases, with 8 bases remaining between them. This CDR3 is CASRRVDNSPLHF. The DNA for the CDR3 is TGTGCCAGTAGACGCGTCGATAATTCACCCCTCCACTTT.

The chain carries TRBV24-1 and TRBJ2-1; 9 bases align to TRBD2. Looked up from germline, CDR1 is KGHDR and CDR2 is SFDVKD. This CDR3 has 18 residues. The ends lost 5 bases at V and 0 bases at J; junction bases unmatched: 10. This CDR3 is CATSGSSGGPSSYNEQFF. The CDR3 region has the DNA TGTGCCACCAGTGGTAGTAGCGGGGGCCCTAGCTCCTACAATGAGCAGTTCTTC.

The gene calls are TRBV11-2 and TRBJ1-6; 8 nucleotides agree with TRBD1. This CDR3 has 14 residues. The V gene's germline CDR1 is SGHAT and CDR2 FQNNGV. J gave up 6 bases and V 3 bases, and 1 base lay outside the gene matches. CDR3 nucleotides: TGTGCCAGCAGCTTGGGACAGGTTAATTCACCCCTCCACTTT. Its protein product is CASSLGQVNSPLHF.

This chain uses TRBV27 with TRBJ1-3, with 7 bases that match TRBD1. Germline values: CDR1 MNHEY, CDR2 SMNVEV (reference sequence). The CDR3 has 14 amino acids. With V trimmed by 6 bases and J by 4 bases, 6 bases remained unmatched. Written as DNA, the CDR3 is TGTGCCAGCAGCCCAACAGGGGCCGGAAACACCATATATTTT. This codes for CASSPTGAGNTIYF.

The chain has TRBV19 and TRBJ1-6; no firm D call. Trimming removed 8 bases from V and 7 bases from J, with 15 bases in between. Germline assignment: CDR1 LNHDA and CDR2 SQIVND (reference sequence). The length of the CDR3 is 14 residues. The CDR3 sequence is CASGAQVSNSPLHF. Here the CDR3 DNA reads TGTGCCAGTGGCGCGCAGGTTTCGAATTCACCCCTCCACTTT.

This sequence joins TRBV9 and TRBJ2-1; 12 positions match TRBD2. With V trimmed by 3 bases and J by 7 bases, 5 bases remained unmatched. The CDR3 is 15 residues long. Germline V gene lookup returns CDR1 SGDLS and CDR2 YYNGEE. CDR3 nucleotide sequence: TGTGCCAGCAGCGGAAGACTAGCGGGAGCTAATGAGCAGTTCTTC. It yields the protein CASSGRLAGANEQFF.

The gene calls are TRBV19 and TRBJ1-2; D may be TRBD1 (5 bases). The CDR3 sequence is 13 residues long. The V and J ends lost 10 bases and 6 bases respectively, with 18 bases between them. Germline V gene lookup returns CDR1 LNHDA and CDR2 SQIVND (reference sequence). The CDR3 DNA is TGTGCCACCCGGGAGGCTGGAGGGGATGGCTACACCTTC. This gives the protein CATREAGGDGYTF. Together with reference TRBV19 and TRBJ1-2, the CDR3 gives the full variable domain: DGGITQSPKYLFRKEGQNVTLSCEQNLNHDAMYWYRQDPGQGLRLIYYSQIVNDFQKGDIAEGYSVSREKKESFPLTVTSAQKNPTAFYLCATREAGGDGYTFGSGTRLTVV.

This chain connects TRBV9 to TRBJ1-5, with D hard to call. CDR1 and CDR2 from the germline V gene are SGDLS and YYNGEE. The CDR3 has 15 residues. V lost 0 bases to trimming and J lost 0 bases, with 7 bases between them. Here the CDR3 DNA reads TGTGCCAGCAGCGTAGCCCCAGATAGCAATCAGCCCCAGCATTTT. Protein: CASSVAPDSNQPQHF.

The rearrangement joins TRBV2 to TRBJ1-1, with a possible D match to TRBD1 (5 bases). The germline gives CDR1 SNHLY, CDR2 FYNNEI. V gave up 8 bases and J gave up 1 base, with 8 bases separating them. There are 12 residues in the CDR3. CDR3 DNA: TGTGCCAGCGGCGACAGGAACACTGAAGCTTTCTTT. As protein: CASGDRNTEAFF.

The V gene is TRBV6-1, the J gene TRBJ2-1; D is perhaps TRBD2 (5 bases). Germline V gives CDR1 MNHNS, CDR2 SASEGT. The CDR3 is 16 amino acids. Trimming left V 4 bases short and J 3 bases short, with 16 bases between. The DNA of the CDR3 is TGTGCCAGCAGTGCCAGGCTAGCTGAGTTCTACAATGAGCAGTTCTTC. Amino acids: CASSARLAEFYNEQFF.

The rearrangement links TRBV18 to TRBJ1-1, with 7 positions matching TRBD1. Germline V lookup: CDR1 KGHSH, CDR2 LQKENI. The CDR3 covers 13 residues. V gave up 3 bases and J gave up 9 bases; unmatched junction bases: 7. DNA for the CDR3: TGTGCCAGCTCACCCGAGAGGGGGCGTAAAGCTTTCTTT. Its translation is CASSPERGRKAFF.

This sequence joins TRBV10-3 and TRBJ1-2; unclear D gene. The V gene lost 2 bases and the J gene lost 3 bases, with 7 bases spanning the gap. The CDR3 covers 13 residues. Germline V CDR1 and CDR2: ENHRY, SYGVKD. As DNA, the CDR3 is TGTGCCATCAGTGAGGGGGAGGACTATGGCTACACCTTC. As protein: CAISEGEDYGYTF.

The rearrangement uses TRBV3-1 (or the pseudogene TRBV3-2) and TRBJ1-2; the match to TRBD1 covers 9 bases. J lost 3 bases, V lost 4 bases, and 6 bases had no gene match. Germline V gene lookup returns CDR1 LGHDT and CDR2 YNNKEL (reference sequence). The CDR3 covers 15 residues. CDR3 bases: TGTGCCAGCAGCCGAACAGGGGGCGCTTACTATGGCTACACCTTC. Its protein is CASSRTGGAYYGYTF.

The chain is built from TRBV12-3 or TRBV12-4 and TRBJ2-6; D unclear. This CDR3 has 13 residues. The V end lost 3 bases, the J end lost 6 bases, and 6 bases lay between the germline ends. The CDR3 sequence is CASSLRPANVLTF. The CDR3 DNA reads TGTGCCAGCAGTTTGCGTCCGGCCAACGTCCTGACTTTC.

This CDR3 reads CASSKETGVSNQPQHF. Here the CDR3 DNA reads TGTGCCAGCAGCAAAGAGACAGGGGTTAGCAATCAGCCCCAGCATTTT. The rearrangement links TRBV21-1 to TRBJ1-5; TRBD1 reflects the table's D call only, with no check against the DNA. TRBV21-1 represents a pseudogene. CDR3 length equals 16 residues.

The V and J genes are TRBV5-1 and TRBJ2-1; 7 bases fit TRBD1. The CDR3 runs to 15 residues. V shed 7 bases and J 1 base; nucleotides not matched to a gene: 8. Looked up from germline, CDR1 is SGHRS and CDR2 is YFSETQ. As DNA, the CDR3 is TGCGCCAGCTCCGGGACAGATAATTCCTACAATGAGCAGTTCTTC. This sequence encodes CASSGTDNSYNEQFF.

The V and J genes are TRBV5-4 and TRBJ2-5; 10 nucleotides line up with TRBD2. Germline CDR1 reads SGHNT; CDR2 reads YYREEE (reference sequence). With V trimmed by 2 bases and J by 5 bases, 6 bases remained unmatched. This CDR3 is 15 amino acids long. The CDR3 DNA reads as TGTGCCAGCAGCTTTCTAGCGGGGGTCGGGGAGACCCAGTACTTC. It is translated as CASSFLAGVGETQYF. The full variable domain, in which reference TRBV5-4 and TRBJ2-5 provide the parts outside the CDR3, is ETGVTQSPTHLIKTRGQQVTLRCSSQSGHNTVSWYQQALGQGPQFIFQYYREEENGRGNFPPRFSGLQFPNYSSELNVNALELDDSALYLCASSFLAGVGETQYFGPGTRLLVL.

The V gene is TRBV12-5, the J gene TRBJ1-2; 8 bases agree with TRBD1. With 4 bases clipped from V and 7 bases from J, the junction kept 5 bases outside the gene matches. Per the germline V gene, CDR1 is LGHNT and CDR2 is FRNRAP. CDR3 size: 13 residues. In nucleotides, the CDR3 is TGTGCTAGTGGTTCGACTGACAGGGGTGGCTACACCTTC. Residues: CASGSTDRGGYTF.

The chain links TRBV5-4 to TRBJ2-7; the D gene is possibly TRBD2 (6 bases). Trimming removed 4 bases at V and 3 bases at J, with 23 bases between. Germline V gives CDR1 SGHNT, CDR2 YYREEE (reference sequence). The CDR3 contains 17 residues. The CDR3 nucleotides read TGTGCCAGCAGCCCGTTGACTGGCCGGGACTCCCTCTACGAGCAGTACTTC. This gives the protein CASSPLTGRDSLYEQYF.

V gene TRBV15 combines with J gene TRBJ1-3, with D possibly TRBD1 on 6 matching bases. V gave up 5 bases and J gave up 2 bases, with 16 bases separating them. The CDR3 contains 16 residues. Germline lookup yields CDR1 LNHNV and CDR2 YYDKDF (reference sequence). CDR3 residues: CATSATQGSPGNTIYF. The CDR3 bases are TGTGCCACCAGCGCCACCCAGGGGTCCCCTGGAAACACCATATATTTT.

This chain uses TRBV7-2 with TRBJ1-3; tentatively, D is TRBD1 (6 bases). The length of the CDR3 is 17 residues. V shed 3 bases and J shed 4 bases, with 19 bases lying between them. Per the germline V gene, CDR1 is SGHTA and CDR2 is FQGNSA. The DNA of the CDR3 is TGTGCCAGCAGCTTCGACAGGACCGGGGTGCGCGGAAACACCATATATTTT. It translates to CASSFDRTGVRGNTIYF.

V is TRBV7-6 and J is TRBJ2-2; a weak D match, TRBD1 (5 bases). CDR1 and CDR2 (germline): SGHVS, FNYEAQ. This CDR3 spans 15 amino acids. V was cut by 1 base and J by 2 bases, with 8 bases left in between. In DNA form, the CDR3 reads TGTGCCAGCAGCTTAGGCAGGGTAAACACCGGGGAGCTGTTTTTT. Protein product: CASSLGRVNTGELFF.

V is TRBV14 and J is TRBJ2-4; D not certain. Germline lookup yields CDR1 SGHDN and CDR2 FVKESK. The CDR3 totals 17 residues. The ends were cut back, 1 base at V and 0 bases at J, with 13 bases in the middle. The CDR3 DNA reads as TGTGCCAGCAGCCAAGGGTTGGCACCCCTAGCCAAAAACATTCAGTACTTC. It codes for CASSQGLAPLAKNIQYF.

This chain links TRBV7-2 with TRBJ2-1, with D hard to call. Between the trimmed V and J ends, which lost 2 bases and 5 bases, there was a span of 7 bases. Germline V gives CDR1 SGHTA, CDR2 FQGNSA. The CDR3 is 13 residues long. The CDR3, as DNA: TGTGCCAGCAGCTTAAATGTCAACAATGAGCAGTTCTTC. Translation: CASSLNVNNEQFF.

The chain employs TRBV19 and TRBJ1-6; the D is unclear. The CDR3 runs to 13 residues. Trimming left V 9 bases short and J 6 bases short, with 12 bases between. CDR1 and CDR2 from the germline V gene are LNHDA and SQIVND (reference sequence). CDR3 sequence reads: CASRRGSNSPLHF. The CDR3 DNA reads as TGTGCCAGCCGGCGGGGATCTAATTCACCCCTCCACTTT.

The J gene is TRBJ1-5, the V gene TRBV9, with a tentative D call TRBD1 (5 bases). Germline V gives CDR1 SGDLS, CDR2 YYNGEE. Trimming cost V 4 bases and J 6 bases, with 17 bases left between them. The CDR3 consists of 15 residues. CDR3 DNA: TGTGCCAGCAGCACCCGGGGGGGGATTCGTCAGCCCCAGCATTTT. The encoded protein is CASSTRGGIRQPQHF. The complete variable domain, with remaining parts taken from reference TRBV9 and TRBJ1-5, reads DSGVTQTPKHLITATGQRVTLRCSPRSGDLSVYWYQQSLDQGLQFLIQYYNGEERAKGNILERFSAQQFPDLHSELNLSSLELGDSALYFCASSTRGGIRQPQHFGDGTRLSIL.

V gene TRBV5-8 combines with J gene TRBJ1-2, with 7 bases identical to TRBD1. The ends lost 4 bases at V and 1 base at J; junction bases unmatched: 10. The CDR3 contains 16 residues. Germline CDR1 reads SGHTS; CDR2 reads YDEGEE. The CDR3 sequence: CASSPTGVRFNYGYTF. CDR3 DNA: TGTGCCAGCAGCCCAACAGGGGTTAGGTTTAACTATGGCTACACCTTC.